This TCR beta chain comes out of a study of CD8 T cells in Susac syndrome. Study-level findings and limits: The study conceded that its TCR sequencing and HLA analysis involved relatively few individuals. The authors found no clonal expansion in Susac syndrome CD4+ T cell repertoires.

The authors reverse transcribed about 0.5 to 1 ug RNA with random hexamers. Amplification of TCR beta CDR3 used immunoSEQ multiplex PCR across 54 Vbeta and 13 Jbeta. TCRdb fed the immunoSEQ multiplex PCR reads into MiXCR, producing one record per CDR3 protein. The table lists 95,000 to 150,000 distinct CDR3 sequences, 96% of them singletons, with roughly 0.13% in the top ten. About this clonotype itself: The antigen is undetermined.

CD8+ and CD4+ T cells from blood underwent TCR beta sequencing, which was carried out in a high-throughput format. CDR1 and CDR2 from the germline V gene are SGHDT and YYEEEE. Trimming pared 1 base from V and 6 bases from J, leaving 8 bases between. This CDR3 is built from 13 residues. The sequencing sample was made of CD4+ T cells from PBMCs. The J gene is TRBJ1-5, the V gene TRBV5-6; a weak D match, TRBD1 (5 bases). This sequence was found in a human donor with Susac syndrome. The CDR3 bases are TGTGCCAGCAGCTTGTCCAGGGTTCAGCCCCAGCATTTT. Its translation: CASSLSRVQPQHF.